This TCR beta chain was identified in a study of metastatic and nonmetastatic thyroid tumors. Study background: The comparison covered peripheral blood and tumor or nodule tissue in malignant and benign thyroid patients. Overall study results and limits: Reportedly, malignant thyroid tumors had significantly higher TCR beta diversity than benign nodules, in blood and tumor.

After removal of 2 bases from V and 8 bases from J, the junction contained 4 bases not matched to a gene. CDR1 DFQATT and CDR2 SNEGSKA come from the germline V gene (reference sequence). The CDR3 spans 12 residues. Many counts were recorded for this clone. Its antigen remains unidentified. In the original processing: Across clinicopathological groups, CDR3 differences served as the basis for building a distant-metastasis classifier for papillary thyroid cancer. TCRdb re-called the PCR reads via MiXCR. TCRdb, rather than the study authors, made the V and J calls. Here the sample spans 30,000 to 40,000 clones, roughly a sixth being singletons. All patients were untreated before thyroid surgery.

The sequenced sample was blood. The V gene is TRBV20-1, the J gene TRBJ2-3, with 7 bases lining up with TRBD2. This sequence originates from a male donor with papillary thyroid cancer or a benign thyroid nodule (not recorded which). Some clones in this sample may be carry-over from other donors' samples. CDR3 DNA sequence: TGCAGTGCTAGAATGGGAGGGGCTACGCAGTATTTT. Its protein is CSARMGGATQYF.